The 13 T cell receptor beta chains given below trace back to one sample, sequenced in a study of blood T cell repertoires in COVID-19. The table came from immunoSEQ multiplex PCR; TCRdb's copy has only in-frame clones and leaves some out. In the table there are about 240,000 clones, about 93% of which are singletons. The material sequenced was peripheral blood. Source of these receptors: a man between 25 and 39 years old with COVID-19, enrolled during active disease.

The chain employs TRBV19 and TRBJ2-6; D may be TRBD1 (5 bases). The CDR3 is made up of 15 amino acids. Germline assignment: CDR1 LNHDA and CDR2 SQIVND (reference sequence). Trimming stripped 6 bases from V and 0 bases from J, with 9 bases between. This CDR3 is CASSRQISGANVLTF. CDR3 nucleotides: TGTGCCAGTAGCCGACAGATCTCTGGGGCCAACGTCCTGACTTTC. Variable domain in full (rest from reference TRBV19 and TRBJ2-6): DGGITQSPKYLFRKEGQNVTLSCEQNLNHDAMYWYRQDPGQGLRLIYYSQIVNDFQKGDIAEGYSVSREKKESFPLTVTSAQKNPTAFYLCASSRQISGANVLTFGAGSRLTVL.

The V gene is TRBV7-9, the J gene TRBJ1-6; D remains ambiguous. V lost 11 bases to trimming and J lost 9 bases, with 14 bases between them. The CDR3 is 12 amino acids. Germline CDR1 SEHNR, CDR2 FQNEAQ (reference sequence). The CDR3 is CAPGPQSSPLHF. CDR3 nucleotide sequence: TGTGCCCCAGGTCCTCAAAGTTCACCCCTCCACTTT.

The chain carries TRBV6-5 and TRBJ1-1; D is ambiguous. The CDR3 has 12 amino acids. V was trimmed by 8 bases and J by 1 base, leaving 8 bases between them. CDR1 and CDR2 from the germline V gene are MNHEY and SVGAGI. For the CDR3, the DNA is TGTGCCAGCGGTCCGGGGAACACTGAAGCTTTCTTT. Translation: CASGPGNTEAFF.

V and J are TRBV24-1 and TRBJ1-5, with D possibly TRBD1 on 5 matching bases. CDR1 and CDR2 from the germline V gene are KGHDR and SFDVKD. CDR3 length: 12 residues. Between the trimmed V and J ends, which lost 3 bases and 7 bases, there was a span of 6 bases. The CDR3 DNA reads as TGTGCCACCAGTGATGGGGGGCAGCCCCAGCATTTT. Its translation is CATSDGGQPQHF.

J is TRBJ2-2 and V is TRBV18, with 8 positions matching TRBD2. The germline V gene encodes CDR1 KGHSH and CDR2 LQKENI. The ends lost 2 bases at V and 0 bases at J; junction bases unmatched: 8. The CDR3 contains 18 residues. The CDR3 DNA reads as TGTGCCAGCTCACCAGACCAGCGGGGGCTACCGAACACCGGGGAGCTGTTTTTT. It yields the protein CASSPDQRGLPNTGELFF.

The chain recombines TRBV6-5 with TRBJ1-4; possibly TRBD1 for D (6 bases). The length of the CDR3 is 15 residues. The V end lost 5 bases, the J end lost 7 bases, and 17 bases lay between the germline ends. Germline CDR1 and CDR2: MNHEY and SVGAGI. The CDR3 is CASSHRETRTEKLFF. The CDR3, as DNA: TGTGCCAGCAGTCACAGGGAAACCCGGACTGAAAAACTGTTTTTT.

Written as DNA, the CDR3 is TGTGCCAGCAGCTTTGACACAGGGGCCTACGAGCAGTACTTC. Protein: CASSFDTGAYEQYF. This sequence joins TRBV5-6 and TRBJ2-7; 7 bases map to TRBD1. Germline V lookup: CDR1 SGHDT, CDR2 YYEEEE. The V and J ends lost 2 bases and 2 bases, in that order; junction bases with no gene match: 4. The CDR3 is made up of 14 amino acids.

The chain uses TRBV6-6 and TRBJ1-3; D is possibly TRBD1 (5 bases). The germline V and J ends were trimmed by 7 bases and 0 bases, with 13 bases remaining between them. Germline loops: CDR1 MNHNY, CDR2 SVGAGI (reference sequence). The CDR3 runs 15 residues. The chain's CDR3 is CASTPGGGSGNTIYF. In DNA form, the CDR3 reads TGTGCCAGCACACCGGGCGGGGGCTCTGGAAACACCATATATTTT.

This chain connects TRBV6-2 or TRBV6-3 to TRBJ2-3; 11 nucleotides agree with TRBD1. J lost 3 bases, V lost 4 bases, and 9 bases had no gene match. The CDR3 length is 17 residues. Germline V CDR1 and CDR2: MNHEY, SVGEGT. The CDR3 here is CASSFSEDRGRTDTQYF. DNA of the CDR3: TGTGCCAGCAGTTTCTCCGAGGACAGGGGGCGTACAGATACGCAGTATTTT.

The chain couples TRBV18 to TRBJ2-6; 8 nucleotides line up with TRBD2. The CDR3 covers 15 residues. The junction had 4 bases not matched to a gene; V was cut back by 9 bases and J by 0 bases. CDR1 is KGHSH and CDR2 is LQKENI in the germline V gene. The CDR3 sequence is CASSGGASGANVLTF. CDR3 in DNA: TGTGCCAGTTCCGGGGGGGCCTCTGGGGCCAACGTCCTGACTTTC.

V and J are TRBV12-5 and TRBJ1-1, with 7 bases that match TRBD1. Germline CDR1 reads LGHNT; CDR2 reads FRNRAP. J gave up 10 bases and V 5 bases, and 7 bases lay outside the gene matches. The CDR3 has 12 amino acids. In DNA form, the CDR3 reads TGTGCTAGTGGTCACGGACAGGCGGGAGCTTTCTTT. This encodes CASGHGQAGAFF.

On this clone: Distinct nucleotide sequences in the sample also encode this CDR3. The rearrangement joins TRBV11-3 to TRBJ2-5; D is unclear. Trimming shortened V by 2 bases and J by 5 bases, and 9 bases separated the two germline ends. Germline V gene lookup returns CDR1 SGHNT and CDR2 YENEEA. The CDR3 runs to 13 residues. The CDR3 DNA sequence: TGTGCCAGCAGCTTAAGAGTCGGGGAGACCCAGTACTTC. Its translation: CASSLRVGETQYF.

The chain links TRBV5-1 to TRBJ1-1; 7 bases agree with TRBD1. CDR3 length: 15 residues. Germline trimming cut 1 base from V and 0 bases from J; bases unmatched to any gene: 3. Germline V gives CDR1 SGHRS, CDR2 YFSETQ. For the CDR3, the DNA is TGCGCCAGCAGCTTGAGGCAGGGGGTGAACACTGAAGCTTTCTTT. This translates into CASSLRQGVNTEAFF.